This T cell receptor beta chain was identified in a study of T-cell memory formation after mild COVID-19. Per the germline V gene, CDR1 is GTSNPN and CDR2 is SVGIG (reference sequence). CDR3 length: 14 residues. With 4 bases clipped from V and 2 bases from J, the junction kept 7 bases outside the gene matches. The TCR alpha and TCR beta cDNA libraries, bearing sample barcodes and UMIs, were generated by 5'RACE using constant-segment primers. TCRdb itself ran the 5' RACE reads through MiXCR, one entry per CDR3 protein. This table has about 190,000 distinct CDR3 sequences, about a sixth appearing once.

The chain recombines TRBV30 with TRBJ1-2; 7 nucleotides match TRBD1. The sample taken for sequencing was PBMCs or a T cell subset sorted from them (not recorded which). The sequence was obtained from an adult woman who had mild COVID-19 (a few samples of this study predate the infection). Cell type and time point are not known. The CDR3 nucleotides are TGTGCCTGGAACAGGGGTTGGGGGAACTATGGCTACACCTTC. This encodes CAWNRGWGNYGYTF. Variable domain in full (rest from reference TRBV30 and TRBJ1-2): SQTIHQWPATLVQPVGSPLSLECTVEGTSNPNLYWYRQAAGRGLQLLFYSVGIGQISSEVPQNLSASRPQDRQFILSSKKLLLSDSGFYLCAWNRGWGNYGYTFGSGTRLTVV.